The 14 T cell receptor beta chains given below trace back to one sample, sequenced in a study of blood T cells in healthy people across ages. The use of a sample-barcoded 5' primer and a J-beta primer mix characterized a second PCR of about 6 to 11 cycles. From the 5' RACE reads, TCRdb called clonotypes with MiXCR, one entry per CDR3 protein. In the table there are about 1,400,000 distinct CDR3 sequences, 59% of which are singletons. Sequencing was done on a sample of blood. Receptor source: a man aged 18 to 35 in good health.

This rearrangement joins TRBV20-1 to TRBJ1-5; the D gene is possibly TRBD1 (5 bases). This CDR3 comprises 13 residues. Germline CDR1 and CDR2: DFQATT and SNEGSKA (reference sequence). Trimming removed 3 bases from V and 7 bases from J, with 13 bases in between. In nucleotides, the CDR3 is TGCAGTGCTAGGATTACCCGGGGCCAGCCCCAGCATTTT. Encoded protein: CSARITRGQPQHF.

In its sample, this clonotype was seen many times. The chain carries TRBV25-1 and TRBJ1-6; 7 bases line up with TRBD1. Per germline, CDR1 MGHDK and CDR2 SYGVNS. With V trimmed by 2 bases and J by 7 bases, 8 bases remained unmatched. CDR3 size: 16 residues. CDR3 nucleotide sequence: TGTGCCAGCAGTGAACCCTACAGGGGAGACAATTCACCCCTCCACTTT. Encoded protein: CASSEPYRGDNSPLHF.

The chain couples TRBV7-8 to TRBJ1-5; maybe TRBD1 (5 bases). There are 15 residues in the CDR3. Germline CDR1 SGHVS, CDR2 FQNEAQ. V lost 1 base to trimming and J lost 1 base, with 8 bases between them. The CDR3 coding sequence is TGTGCCAGCAGCTTAGGGGGGGAAAGCAATCAGCCCCAGCATTTT. Encoded protein: CASSLGGESNQPQHF.

In this sample, this clonotype turned up a few times. The rearrangement links TRBV7-2 to TRBJ2-7; D might be TRBD2 (5 bases). Trimming took 6 bases from V and 0 from J, leaving 15 bases between them. The length of the CDR3 is 15 residues. The germline gives CDR1 SGHTA, CDR2 FQGNSA. The DNA of the CDR3 is TGTGCCAGCAGACAGTACGACTATGGCTCCTACGAGCAGTACTTC. Amino acid sequence: CASRQYDYGSYEQYF.

This clonotype has just a few counts. CDR3 bases: TGTGCCAGCAGTGAAAGACTAGCGGGGTACTCTTCCTACGAGCAGTACTTC. This encodes CASSERLAGYSSYEQYF. This chain links TRBV2 with TRBJ2-7; 11 nucleotides agree with TRBD2. Looked up from germline, CDR1 is SNHLY and CDR2 is FYNNEI. After removal of 2 bases from V and 1 base from J, the junction contained 7 bases not matched to a gene. This CDR3 has 17 residues.

The V gene is TRBV4-2, the J gene TRBJ2-7, with D perhaps matching TRBD1 (5 bases). The germline V gene encodes CDR1 LGHNA and CDR2 YNFKEQ. This CDR3 has 15 residues. Trimming removed 0 bases at V and 3 bases at J, with 12 bases between. CDR3 sequence: CASSQDETVVYEQYF. In nucleotides, the CDR3 is TGTGCCAGCAGCCAAGACGAGACAGTTGTCTACGAGCAGTACTTC.

This clonotype is a singleton in its sample. The chain couples TRBV6-5 to TRBJ2-1; TRBD1 is a possible D gene (5 bases). Germline assignment: CDR1 MNHEY and CDR2 SVGAGI. Deletions cut 0 bases from V and 2 bases from J, with 8 bases between. This CDR3 has 15 residues. The CDR3 DNA sequence: TGTGCCAGCAGTTACTCGATGGGGCCCTACAATGAGCAGTTCTTC. Translated, it gives CASSYSMGPYNEQFF.

The chain is built from TRBV2 and TRBJ2-5; weak D call: TRBD1 (5 bases). CDR1 and CDR2 (germline): SNHLY, FYNNEI. Between the trimmed V and J ends, which lost 6 bases and 3 bases, there was a span of 14 bases. The CDR3 has 14 amino acids. The CDR3 loop reads CASRGLGLEETQYF. The CDR3 region has the DNA TGTGCCAGCAGAGGTTTGGGGCTAGAAGAGACCCAGTACTTC. The full variable domain, in which reference TRBV2 and TRBJ2-5 provide the parts outside the CDR3, is EPEVTQTPSHQVTQMGQEVILRCVPISNHLYFYWYRQILGQKVEFLVSFYNNEISEKSEIFDDQFSVERPDGSNFTLKIRSTKLEDSAMYFCASRGLGLEETQYFGPGTRLLVL.

This clonotype turned up a few times. The chain combines TRBV4-2 with TRBJ2-5; unclear D gene. This CDR3 is built from 15 residues. V was cut by 3 bases and J by 1 base, with 12 bases left in between. Germline CDR1 and CDR2: LGHNA and YNFKEQ. This CDR3 is CASSHFFQVQETQYF. In DNA form, the CDR3 reads TGTGCCAGCAGCCATTTTTTCCAAGTCCAAGAGACCCAGTACTTC.

In this sample, this clonotype turned up a few times. V gene TRBV6-2 or TRBV6-3 combines with J gene TRBJ2-1, with TRBD2 matching 8 bases. CDR3 length: 13 amino acids. Losses at the gene ends were 11 bases for V and 3 bases for J; bases not matched to a gene: 6. The V gene's germline CDR1 is MNHEY and CDR2 SVGEGT. The CDR3 DNA follows: TGTGCCCCGAGCGGGAGTGGCTACAATGAGCAGTTCTTC. Translating gives CAPSGSGYNEQFF.

V is TRBV4-1 and J is TRBJ2-7; no definite D call. V was clipped by 0 bases and J by 2 bases, with 11 bases between them. Germline V CDR1 and CDR2: MGHRA, YSYEKL. The CDR3 sequence is 15 residues long. The CDR3 sequence is CASSQDFAGTYEQYF. CDR3 coding DNA: TGCGCCAGCAGCCAAGATTTTGCTGGGACCTACGAGCAGTACTTC.

The rearrangement uses TRBV2 and TRBJ2-4, with no clear D. The CDR3 contains 14 residues. Germline V gene data show CDR1 as SNHLY and CDR2 as FYNNEI. Deletions cut 8 bases from V and 0 bases from J, with 11 bases between. For the CDR3, the DNA is TGTGCCAGCTCCCCCTCTTCAGCCAAAAACATTCAGTACTTC. It encodes CASSPSSAKNIQYF. Full variable domain (outside the CDR3, taken from reference TRBV2 and TRBJ2-4): EPEVTQTPSHQVTQMGQEVILRCVPISNHLYFYWYRQILGQKVEFLVSFYNNEISEKSEIFDDQFSVERPDGSNFTLKIRSTKLEDSAMYFCASSPSSAKNIQYFGAGTRLSVL.

CDR3 region: CASSVGPRQGDYEQYF. CDR3 coding DNA: TGTGCCAGCAGCGTAGGCCCGCGACAGGGGGACTACGAGCAGTACTTC. J is TRBJ2-1 and V is TRBV9; TRBD1 agrees at 9 bases. The J call may be in error: the DNA end matches TRBJ2-7 better. The CDR3 loop spans 16 amino acids. CDR1 is SGDLS and CDR2 is YYNGEE in the germline V gene.

The gene calls are TRBV11-2 and TRBJ2-3, with D unresolved. The CDR3 is 15 amino acids. Germline V gene data show CDR1 as SGHAT and CDR2 as FQNNGV. The V and J ends lost 5 bases and 2 bases respectively, with 14 bases between them. The CDR3 DNA reads as TGTGCCAGCAGCCCAGCTGGGTCTTTCACAGATACGCAGTATTTT. This codes for CASSPAGSFTDTQYF. Combining the CDR3 with reference TRBV11-2 and TRBJ2-3 gives the whole variable domain EAGVAQSPRYKIIEKRQSVAFWCNPISGHATLYWYQQILGQGPKLLIQFQNNGVVDDSQLPKDRFSAERLKGVDSTLKIQPAKLEDSAVYLCASSPAGSFTDTQYFGPGTRLTVL.